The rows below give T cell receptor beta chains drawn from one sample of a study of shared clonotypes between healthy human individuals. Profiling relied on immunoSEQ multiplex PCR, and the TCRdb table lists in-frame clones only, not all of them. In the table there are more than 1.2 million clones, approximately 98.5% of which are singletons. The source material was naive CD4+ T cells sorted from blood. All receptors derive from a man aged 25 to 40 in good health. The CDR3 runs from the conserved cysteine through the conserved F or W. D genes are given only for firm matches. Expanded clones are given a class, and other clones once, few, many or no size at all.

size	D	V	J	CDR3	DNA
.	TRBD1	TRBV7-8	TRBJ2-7	CASSSPGQGIQSGYEQYF	TGTGCCAGCAGCTCACCGGGACAGGGGATTCAATCCGGCTACGAGCAGTACTTC
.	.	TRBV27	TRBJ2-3	CASSLVGGPTDTQYF	TGTGCCAGCAGTTTGGTGGGGGGACCCACAGATACGCAGTATTTT
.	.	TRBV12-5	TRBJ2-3	CASGFRDKQYF	TGTGCTAGTGGATTCCGGGACAAGCAGTATTTT
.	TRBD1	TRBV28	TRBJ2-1	CASSLGGRSYNEQFF	TGTGCCAGCAGCTTAGGGGGCCGTTCCTACAATGAGCAGTTCTTC
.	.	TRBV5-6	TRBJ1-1	CASSTGPEAFF	TGTGCCAGCAGCACGGGCCCAGAAGCTTTCTTT
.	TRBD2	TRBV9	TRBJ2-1	CASSPNPLAGNPYNEQFF	TGTGCCAGCAGCCCGAACCCACTAGCGGGAAATCCGTACAATGAGCAGTTCTTC
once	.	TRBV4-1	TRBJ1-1	CASSQGAPNTEAFF	TGCGCCAGCAGCCAAGGGGCCCCGAACACTGAAGCTTTCTTT
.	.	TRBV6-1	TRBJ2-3	CASSEEWATDTQYF	TGTGCCAGCAGTGAAGAATGGGCCACAGATACGCAGTATTTT
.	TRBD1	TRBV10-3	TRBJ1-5	CAISESTGAFNQPQHF	TGTGCCATCAGTGAGTCGACAGGGGCTTTCAATCAGCCCCAGCATTTT
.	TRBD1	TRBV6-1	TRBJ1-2	CASSEAWDRRANGYTF	TGTGCCAGCAGTGAAGCTTGGGACAGAAGGGCAAATGGCTACACCTTC
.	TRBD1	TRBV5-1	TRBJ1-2	CASSFGTGVNYGYTF	TGCGCCAGCAGCTTTGGGACAGGGGTCAACTATGGCTACACCTTC
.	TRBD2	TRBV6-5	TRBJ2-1	CASGSRTSQFF	TGTGCCAGCGGTTCCAGGACTAGTCAGTTCTTC
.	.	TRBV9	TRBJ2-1	CASSVASGEWEGQFF	TGTGCCAGCAGCGTAGCATCGGGAGAATGGGAAGGGCAGTTCTTC
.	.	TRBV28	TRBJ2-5	CASSFAWAKRKQETQYF	TGTGCCAGCAGTTTCGCATGGGCGAAGCGAAAACAAGAGACCCAGTACTTC
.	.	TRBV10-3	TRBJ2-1	CAISDAVRSRRSYNEQFF	TGTGCCATCAGTGACGCGGTGCGGAGCCGGCGCTCCTACAATGAGCAGTTCTTC
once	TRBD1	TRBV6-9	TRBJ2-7	CASRADRGQGEKHEQYF	TGTGCCAGCAGGGCTGACAGGGGGCAGGGGGAGAAGCACGAGCAGTACTTC
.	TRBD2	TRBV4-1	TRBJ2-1	CASSQELAGYNEQFF	TGCGCCAGCAGCCAAGAACTAGCGGGGTACAATGAGCAGTTCTTC
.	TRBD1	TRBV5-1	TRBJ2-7	CASSLGTGNYEQYF	TGCGCCAGCAGCTTGGGGACAGGGAACTACGAGCAGTACTTC
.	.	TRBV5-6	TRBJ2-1	CASSVRGRPYNEQFF	TGTGCCAGCAGCGTCAGGGGTCGGCCCTACAATGAGCAGTTCTTC
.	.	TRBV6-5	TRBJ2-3	CASSKLKADTQYF	TGTGCCAGCAGTAAATTAAAGGCGGATACGCAGTATTTT
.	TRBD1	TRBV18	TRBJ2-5	CASSATGGQETQYF	TGTGCCAGCTCAGCGACAGGGGGCCAAGAGACCCAGTACTTC
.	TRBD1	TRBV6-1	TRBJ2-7	CASSRDRGYEQYF	TGTGCCAGCAGTAGAGACAGGGGCTACGAGCAGTACTTC
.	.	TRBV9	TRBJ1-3	CASSVAGGTGNTIYF	TGTGCCAGCAGCGTAGCTGGAGGGACTGGAAACACCATATATTTT
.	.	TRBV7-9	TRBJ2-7	CASSPGTSYEQYF	TGTGCCAGCAGCCCCGGGACTTCCTACGAGCAGTACTTC
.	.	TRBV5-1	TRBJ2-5	CASSFLGGETQYF	TGCGCCAGCAGCTTTCTCGGGGGAGAGACCCAGTACTTC
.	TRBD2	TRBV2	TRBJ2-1	CASSEGRGRASDEQFF	TGTGCCAGCAGTGAAGGGCGCGGGAGGGCCAGCGATGAGCAGTTCTTC
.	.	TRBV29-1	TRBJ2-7	CSVVPGAHRSYEQYF	TGCAGCGTTGTTCCCGGAGCTCACCGCTCCTACGAGCAGTACTTC
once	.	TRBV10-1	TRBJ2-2	CASSESTPGELFF	TGCGCCAGCAGTGAGTCGACTCCCGGGGAGCTGTTTTTT
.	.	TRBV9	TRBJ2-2	CASSVGSDRRVTGELFF	TGTGCCAGCAGCGTAGGCTCCGACCGCAGGGTTACCGGGGAGCTGTTTTTT
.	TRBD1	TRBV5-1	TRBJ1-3	CASSPTQGDGNTIYF	TGCGCCAGCAGCCCAACCCAGGGGGATGGAAACACCATATATTTT
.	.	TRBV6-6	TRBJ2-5	CASSQPTETQYF	TGTGCCAGCAGCCAACCCACGGAGACCCAGTACTTC
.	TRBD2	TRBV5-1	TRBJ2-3	CASSLAVGGVLSTDTQYF	TGCGCCAGCAGCTTGGCAGTCGGGGGGGTACTGAGCACAGATACGCAGTATTTT
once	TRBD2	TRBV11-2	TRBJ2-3	CASSTLSGRGADTQYF	TGTGCCAGCAGCACACTTAGCGGGAGAGGCGCAGATACGCAGTATTTT
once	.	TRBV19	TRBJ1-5	CASSTVGPQHF	TGTGCCAGTAGTACTGTGGGGCCCCAGCATTTT
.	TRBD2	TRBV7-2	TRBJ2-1	CASSPRLAGIRDEQFF	TGTGCCAGCAGCCCCCGCCTAGCGGGTATAAGGGATGAGCAGTTCTTC
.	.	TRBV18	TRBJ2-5	CASSPSQAPETQYF	TGTGCCAGCTCACCCTCCCAGGCGCCGGAGACCCAGTACTTC
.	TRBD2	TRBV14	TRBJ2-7	CASSQEPSGAYEQYF	TGTGCCAGCAGCCAAGAGCCTAGCGGGGCCTACGAGCAGTACTTC
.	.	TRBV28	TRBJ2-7	CASSLPGPPTYEQYF	TGTGCCAGCAGTTTACCAGGTCCCCCCACCTACGAGCAGTACTTC
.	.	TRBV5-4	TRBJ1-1	CASSLEVTGPMNTEAFF	TGTGCCAGCAGCTTGGAAGTGACGGGGCCCATGAACACTGAAGCTTTCTTT
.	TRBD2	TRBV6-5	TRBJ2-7	CASSYQGGYSYEQYF	TGTGCCAGCAGTTACCAGGGAGGGTACTCCTACGAGCAGTACTTC
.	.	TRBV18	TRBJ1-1	CASSPRGQNTEAFF	TGTGCCAGCTCACCTCGGGGGCAGAACACTGAAGCTTTCTTT